These T cell receptor beta chains were read from a single sample in a study of T-cell memory formation after mild COVID-19. TCRdb reprocessed the 5' RACE reads with MiXCR, giving one entry per CDR3 protein. The sample holds roughly 600,000 distinct CDR3 sequences; more than 15% are singletons and the top ten take more than 10%. What was sequenced was PBMCs or a T cell subset sorted from them (not recorded which). The origin of the receptors is an adult woman who had mild COVID-19 (a few samples of this study predate the infection). Cell type and time point are not known. The CDR3 runs from the conserved cysteine through the conserved F or W. D genes are given only for firm matches. Only part of the rows carry a size: once, few, many, or a class if the clone is expanded.

v_gene,abundance,d_gene,j_gene,CDR3aa,CDR3nt
TRBV27,few,NA,TRBJ2-1,CASSLPPSNEQFF,TGTGCCAGCAGTTTACCTCCCAGCAATGAGCAGTTCTTC
TRBV18,NA,NA,TRBJ1-5,CASSRTDSNQPQHF,TGTGCCAGCTCACGGACAGACAGCAATCAGCCCCAGCATTTT
TRBV7-2,few,NA,TRBJ2-3,CASSFGGVYTDTQYF,TGTGCCAGCAGCTTTGGTGGGGTATACACAGATACGCAGTATTTT
TRBV27,few,TRBD2,TRBJ2-1,CASSLFNLGLAGSHWDEQFF,TGTGCCAGCAGTCTATTTAACCTCGGACTAGCGGGCTCCCATTGGGATGAGCAGTTCTTC
TRBV6-5,NA,TRBD1,TRBJ1-2,CASSYSKGQGTYGYTF,TGTGCCAGCAGTTACTCGAAGGGACAGGGCACCTATGGCTACACCTTC
TRBV4-3,NA,TRBD2,TRBJ2-1,CASSQEGLAGVNEQFF,TGCGCCAGCAGCCAAGAGGGACTAGCGGGAGTTAATGAGCAGTTCTTC
TRBV7-2,many,NA,TRBJ1-2,CASSSTAFYGYTF,TGTGCCAGCAGCTCCACAGCATTCTATGGCTACACCTTC
TRBV12-3/TRBV12-4,NA,TRBD2,TRBJ2-7,CASSRETSGGKAYEQYF,TGTGCCAGCAGCCGGGAGACTAGCGGGGGAAAGGCCTACGAGCAGTACTTC
TRBV4-2,few,NA,TRBJ2-7,CASSQEGGLAGRYEQYF,TGTGCCAGCAGCCAAGAGGGGGGACTGGCGGGGAGATACGAGCAGTACTTC
TRBV27,few,NA,TRBJ1-4,CASSASGAGSEKLFF,TGTGCCAGCAGTGCCTCGGGGGCGGGTAGTGAAAAACTGTTTTTT
TRBV20-1,few,NA,TRBJ1-4,CSARVPGRAEKLFF,TGCAGTGCTAGAGTGCCCGGCAGGGCCGAAAAACTGTTTTTT
TRBV9,NA,TRBD2,TRBJ2-1,CASSELSGGSYNEQFF,TGTGCCAGCAGCGAACTTAGCGGGGGCTCCTACAATGAGCAGTTCTTC
TRBV30,NA,TRBD1,TRBJ2-5,CAWSAQAGTGGPETQYF,TGTGCCTGGAGTGCCCAGGCAGGGACAGGGGGCCCAGAGACCCAGTACTTC
TRBV5-5,NA,NA,TRBJ1-1,CASSSTRNMNTEAFF,TGTGCCAGCAGCTCCACCCGGAACATGAACACTGAAGCTTTCTTT
TRBV7-9,few,NA,TRBJ2-1,CASSLVVLGGPSSYNEQFF,TGTGCCAGCAGCTTAGTGGTGTTGGGGGGTCCGAGCTCCTACAATGAGCAGTTCTTC
TRBV7-8,NA,TRBD2,TRBJ2-2,CASSSEAGGATGELFF,TGTGCCAGCAGCTCAGAAGCGGGGGGGGCCACCGGGGAGCTGTTTTTT
TRBV6-2/TRBV6-3,NA,NA,TRBJ2-7,CASSSTYYEQYF,TGTGCCAGCAGTTCGACTTACTACGAGCAGTACTTC
TRBV12-3/TRBV12-4,many,NA,TRBJ2-2,CASTPYSDTGELFF,TGTGCCAGCACTCCCTACTCTGACACCGGGGAGCTGTTTTTT
TRBV7-2,NA,TRBD2,TRBJ2-1,CASKFGLALYNEQFF,TGTGCCAGCAAGTTTGGACTAGCGCTTTACAATGAGCAGTTCTTC
TRBV18,NA,NA,TRBJ1-1,CASSPNDGNTEAFF,TGTGCCAGCTCACCAAATGACGGGAACACTGAAGCTTTCTTT
TRBV12-3/TRBV12-4,NA,TRBD1,TRBJ1-5,CASSSRDRQPNQPQHF,TGTGCCAGCAGTTCCCGGGACAGGCAACCCAATCAGCCCCAGCATTTT
TRBV10-3,NA,TRBD1,TRBJ2-1,CAISERQGYNEQFF,TGTGCCATCAGCGAACGACAGGGCTACAATGAGCAGTTCTTC
TRBV29-1,NA,NA,TRBJ2-1,CSASRGALGDNEQFF,TGCAGCGCATCCAGGGGGGCCCTTGGGGACAATGAGCAGTTCTTC
TRBV4-1,NA,NA,TRBJ1-5,CASTLGAEGNQPQHF,TGCGCCAGCACCCTAGGGGCAGAGGGCAATCAGCCCCAGCATTTT
TRBV6-1,many,NA,TRBJ2-7,CASSERWYEQYF,TGTGCCAGCAGTGAAAGGTGGTACGAGCAGTACTTC
TRBV21-1,few,NA,TRBJ2-7,CASSRDRELGPSSYEQYF,TGTGCCAGCAGCCGGGACAGGGAACTAGGCCCGAGCTCCTACGAGCAGTACTTC
TRBV11-3,NA,NA,TRBJ1-1,CASSYGGAPRRGTEAFF,TGTGCCAGCAGCTATGGAGGGGCCCCTAGGCGGGGCACTGAAGCTTTCTTT
TRBV12-3/TRBV12-4,few,TRBD2,TRBJ2-1,CASSLALGTRVNEQFF,TGTGCCAGCAGTTTAGCTCTCGGGACTAGGGTCAATGAGCAGTTCTTC
TRBV19,few,TRBD1,TRBJ2-7,CASSLRTGFREQYF,TGTGCCAGTAGTCTCAGGACAGGGTTCCGGGAGCAGTACTTC
TRBV4-1,few,NA,TRBJ1-5,CASSQEVTFYNQPQHF,TGCGCCAGCAGCCAAGAGGTAACGTTCTACAATCAGCCCCAGCATTTT
TRBV5-1,NA,NA,TRBJ2-1,CASSLELHNEQFF,TGCGCCAGCAGCTTGGAACTACACAATGAGCAGTTCTTC
TRBV12-3/TRBV12-4,NA,NA,TRBJ2-3,CASSPSHTDTQYF,TGTGCCAGCAGCCCCTCCCACACAGATACGCAGTATTTT
TRBV11-3,NA,TRBD2,TRBJ2-5,CASSFGLAGVTYQETQYF,TGTGCCAGCAGCTTCGGACTAGCGGGAGTCACGTACCAAGAGACCCAGTACTTC
TRBV18,NA,NA,TRBJ1-1,CASSKRGRTEAFF,TGTGCCAGCTCAAAGAGGGGGAGGACTGAAGCTTTCTTT
TRBV12-3/TRBV12-4,NA,TRBD2,TRBJ2-5,CASSLDPLSGGGGAQYF,TGTGCCAGCAGTTTAGACCCACTTAGCGGGGGCGGCGGGGCCCAGTACTTC
TRBV7-8,NA,TRBD1,TRBJ2-3,CASSSGTGGLQGTQYF,TGTGCCAGCAGCTCCGGGACAGGGGGCCTCCAGGGAACGCAGTATTTT
TRBV6-8,NA,TRBD2,TRBJ2-1,CASSSRTSGPYNEQFF,TGTGCCAGCAGTTCCAGGACTAGCGGGCCTTACAATGAGCAGTTCTTC
TRBV7-9,few,TRBD1,TRBJ1-6,CASSNLGQGVSPLHF,TGTGCCAGCAGCAACCTGGGACAGGGGGTCTCACCCCTCCACTTT
TRBV28,NA,TRBD1,TRBJ2-7,CASSSLAPGQGISYEQYF,TGTGCCAGCAGTTCTCTTGCTCCGGGACAGGGAATATCCTACGAGCAGTACTTC
TRBV11-1,few,TRBD1,TRBJ2-7,CASSNDRGRGEQYF,TGTGCCAGCAGCAACGACAGGGGGCGCGGCGAGCAGTACTTC
TRBV20-1,few,NA,TRBJ2-1,CSARGPTGSSYNEQFF,TGCAGTGCTAGAGGTCCTACAGGGAGCTCCTACAATGAGCAGTTCTTC
TRBV12-3/TRBV12-4,NA,NA,TRBJ2-7,CASSLSQGLLYEQYF,TGTGCCAGCAGTTTATCGCAGGGGTTGCTCTACGAGCAGTACTTC
TRBV28,NA,NA,TRBJ2-3,CASSLDPHGKSTDTQYF,TGTGCCAGCAGTTTGGACCCTCATGGCAAGAGCACAGATACGCAGTATTTT
TRBV10-3,few,NA,TRBJ2-1,CAISEGHTSPDEQFF,TGTGCCATCAGTGAAGGACACACAAGTCCCGATGAGCAGTTCTTC
TRBV24-1,few,NA,TRBJ2-3,CATSDGSRNTQYF,TGTGCCACCAGTGACGGGTCTAGAAATACGCAGTATTTT
TRBV27,few,TRBD1,TRBJ2-7,CASREGTGNSYEQYF,TGTGCCAGCAGAGAAGGGACAGGCAACTCCTACGAGCAGTACTTC
TRBV6-5,NA,NA,TRBJ2-7,CASSYSGNANEQYF,TGTGCCAGCAGTTACTCAGGAAACGCAAACGAGCAGTACTTC
TRBV20-1,NA,NA,TRBJ2-7,CSARAESGTAGYEQYF,TGCAGTGCTAGAGCCGAATCCGGGACCGCTGGTTACGAGCAGTACTTC
TRBV6-5,few,TRBD1,TRBJ2-3,CASSRRVTGGGTDTQYF,TGTGCCAGCAGCCGAAGAGTTACAGGGGGCGGTACAGATACGCAGTATTTT
TRBV5-1,NA,TRBD1,TRBJ2-5,CASSQGWTGWETQYF,TGCGCCAGCAGCCAAGGTTGGACAGGGTGGGAGACCCAGTACTTC
TRBV7-9,NA,TRBD1,TRBJ2-7,CASSRDRGAYEQYF,TGTGCCAGCAGTCGAGACAGGGGGGCCTACGAGCAGTACTTC
TRBV7-2,many,NA,TRBJ2-6,CASSLARAGANVLTF,TGTGCCAGCAGCTTAGCCAGGGCCGGGGCCAACGTCCTGACTTTC
TRBV29-1,NA,NA,TRBJ2-1,CSVYPDGGPGVYNEQFF,TGCAGCGTTTACCCCGACGGAGGCCCAGGGGTGTACAATGAGCAGTTCTTC